Listed here is a single TCR beta chain. The antigen is undetermined. These data belong to a study of cytomegalovirus exposure and HLA in healthy donors. Study results and caveats: Researchers catalogued some 160 TCR beta chains as cytomegalovirus-associated. As a later analysis revealed, the rate of TCR association differed by HLA locus, with DRB1 most and HLA-C fewest.

Use of 60 Vbeta and 13 Jbeta primers characterized the PCR. Clones were sequenced by immunoSEQ multiplex PCR, and TCRdb holds only the in-frame ones, with some missing. The repertoire has some 140,000 clones, approximately 80% of them found once; the top ten carry 9.5% to 15%. The ends were cut back, 5 bases at V and 6 bases at J, with 10 bases in the middle. Germline V lookup: CDR1 LNHDA, CDR2 SQIVND (reference sequence). The CDR3 loop spans 13 amino acids. The receptor was isolated from a man younger than 45 in good health and CMV-seropositive. The rearrangement uses TRBV19 and TRBJ1-4; D gene uncertain. The sequenced sample consisted of PBMCs. CDR3 nucleotide sequence: TGTGCCAGTAGTTGGCCCCGGGATGAAAAACTGTTTTTT. It is translated as CASSWPRDEKLFF.